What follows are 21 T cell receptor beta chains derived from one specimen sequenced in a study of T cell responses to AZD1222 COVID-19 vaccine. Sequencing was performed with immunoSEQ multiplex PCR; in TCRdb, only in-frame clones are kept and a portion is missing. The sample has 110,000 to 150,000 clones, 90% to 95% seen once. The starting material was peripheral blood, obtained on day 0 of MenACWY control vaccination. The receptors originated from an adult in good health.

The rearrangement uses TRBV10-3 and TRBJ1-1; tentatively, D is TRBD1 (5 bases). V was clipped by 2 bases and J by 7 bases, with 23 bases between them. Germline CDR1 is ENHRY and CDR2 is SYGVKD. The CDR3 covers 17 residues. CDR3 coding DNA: TGTGCCATCAGTGAGCCCTCCTCGGGAAGGGACCTCTATGAAGCTTTCTTT. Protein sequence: CAISEPSSGRDLYEAFF.

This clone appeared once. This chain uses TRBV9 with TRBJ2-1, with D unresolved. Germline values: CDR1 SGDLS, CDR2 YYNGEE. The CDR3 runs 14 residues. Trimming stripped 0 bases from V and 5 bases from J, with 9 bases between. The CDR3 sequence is CASSVGLGNNEQFF. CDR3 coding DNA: TGTGCCAGCAGCGTAGGTCTGGGAAACAATGAGCAGTTCTTC. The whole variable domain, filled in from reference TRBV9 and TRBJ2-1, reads DSGVTQTPKHLITATGQRVTLRCSPRSGDLSVYWYQQSLDQGLQFLIQYYNGEERAKGNILERFSAQQFPDLHSELNLSSLELGDSALYFCASSVGLGNNEQFFGPGTRLTVL.

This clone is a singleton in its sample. The CDR3 nucleotides read TGCGCCAGCAGCCAAGACCTATCCGCGGGCCACACTGAAGCTTTCTTT. It is translated as CASSQDLSAGHTEAFF. This chain links TRBV4-1 with TRBJ1-1; D gene unclear. Trimming removed 0 bases at V and 3 bases at J, with 14 bases between. The CDR3 spans 16 residues. CDR1 MGHRA and CDR2 YSYEKL come from the germline V gene.

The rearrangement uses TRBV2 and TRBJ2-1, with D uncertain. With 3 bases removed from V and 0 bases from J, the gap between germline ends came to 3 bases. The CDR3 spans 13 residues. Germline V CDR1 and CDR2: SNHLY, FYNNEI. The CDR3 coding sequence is TGTGCCAGCAGTGATATCTCCTACAATGAGCAGTTCTTC. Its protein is CASSDISYNEQFF.

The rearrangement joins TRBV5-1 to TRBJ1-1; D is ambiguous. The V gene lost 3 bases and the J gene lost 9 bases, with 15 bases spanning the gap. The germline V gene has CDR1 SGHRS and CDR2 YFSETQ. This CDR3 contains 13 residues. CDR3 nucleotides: TGCGCCAGCAGCTCTATGGGTGGGCGGAAAGCTTTCTTT. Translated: CASSSMGGRKAFF.

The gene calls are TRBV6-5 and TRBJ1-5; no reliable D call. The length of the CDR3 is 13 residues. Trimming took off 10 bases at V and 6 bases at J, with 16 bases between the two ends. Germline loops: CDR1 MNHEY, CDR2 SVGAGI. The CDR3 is CATGGQVGQPQHF. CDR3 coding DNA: TGTGCCACCGGTGGGCAGGTCGGTCAGCCCCAGCATTTT.

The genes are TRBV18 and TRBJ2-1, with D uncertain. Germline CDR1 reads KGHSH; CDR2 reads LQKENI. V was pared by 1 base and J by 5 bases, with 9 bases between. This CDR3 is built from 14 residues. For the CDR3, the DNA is TGTGCCAGCTCACCACTAGGCACCGACAATGAGCAGTTCTTC. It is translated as CASSPLGTDNEQFF.

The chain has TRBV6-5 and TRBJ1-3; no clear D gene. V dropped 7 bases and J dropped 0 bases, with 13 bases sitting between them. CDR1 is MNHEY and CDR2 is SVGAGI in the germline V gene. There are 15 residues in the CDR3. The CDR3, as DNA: TGTGCCAGCATCTTAAAACCGGTCTCTGGAAACACCATATATTTT. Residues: CASILKPVSGNTIYF.

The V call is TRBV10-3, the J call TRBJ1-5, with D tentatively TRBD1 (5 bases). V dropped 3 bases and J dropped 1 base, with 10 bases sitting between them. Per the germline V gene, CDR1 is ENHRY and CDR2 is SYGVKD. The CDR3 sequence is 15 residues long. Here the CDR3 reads CAISDFRASNQPQHF. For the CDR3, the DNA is TGTGCCATCAGTGACTTCAGGGCAAGCAATCAGCCCCAGCATTTT.

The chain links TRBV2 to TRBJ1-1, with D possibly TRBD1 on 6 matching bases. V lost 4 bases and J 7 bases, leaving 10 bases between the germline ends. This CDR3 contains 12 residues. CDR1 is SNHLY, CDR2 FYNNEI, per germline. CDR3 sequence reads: CASSAQGFEAFF. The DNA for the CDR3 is TGTGCCAGCAGTGCACAGGGTTTTGAAGCTTTCTTT.

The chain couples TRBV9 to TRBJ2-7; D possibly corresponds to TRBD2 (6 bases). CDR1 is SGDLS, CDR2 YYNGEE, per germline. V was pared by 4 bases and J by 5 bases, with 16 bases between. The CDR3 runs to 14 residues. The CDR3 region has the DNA TGTGCCAGCAGCCCGAGACTAGGAAATAACGAGCAGTACTTC. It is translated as CASSPRLGNNEQYF.

In DNA, the CDR3 is TGTGCCAGCAGCTCCCTCGGCAGGGGAGGTGAGCAGTACTTC. Its protein product is CASSSLGRGGEQYF. V gene TRBV9 combines with J gene TRBJ2-7; D tentatively fits TRBD1 or TRBD2 (6 bases each). Germline V gene data show CDR1 as SGDLS and CDR2 as YYNGEE. The CDR3 runs to 14 residues. The V and J ends lost 4 bases and 7 bases respectively, with 18 bases between them.

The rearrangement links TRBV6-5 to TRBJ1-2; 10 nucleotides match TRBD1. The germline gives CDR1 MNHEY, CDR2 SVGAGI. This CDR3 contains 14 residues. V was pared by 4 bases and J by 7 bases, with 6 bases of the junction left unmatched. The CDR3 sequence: CASSSRDRGSGYTF. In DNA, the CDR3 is TGTGCCAGCAGTTCCCGGGACAGGGGTAGTGGCTACACCTTC.

CDR3 protein: CASSFFSGGQPQHF. The CDR3 bases are TGTGCCAGCAGCTTTTTCTCAGGGGGCCAGCCCCAGCATTTT. V is TRBV6-5 and J is TRBJ1-5, with 8 bases that match TRBD1. The CDR3 is 14 residues long. V lost 6 bases to trimming and J lost 7 bases; unmatched junction nucleotides: 8. CDR1 is MNHEY, CDR2 SVGAGI, per germline.

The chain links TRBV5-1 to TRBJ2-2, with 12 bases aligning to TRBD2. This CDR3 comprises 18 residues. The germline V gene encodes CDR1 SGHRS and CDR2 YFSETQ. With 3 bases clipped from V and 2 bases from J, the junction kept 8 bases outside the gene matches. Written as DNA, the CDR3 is TGCGCCAGCAGCTGGTTACTAGCGGGGGGAGCAAACACCGGGGAGCTGTTTTTT. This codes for CASSWLLAGGANTGELFF.

The CDR3 coding sequence is TGCAGTGCTAGTTTAGCGGGGGACTACGAGCAGTACTTC. The encoded protein is CSASLAGDYEQYF. The chain carries TRBV20-1 and TRBJ2-7; 9 positions match TRBD2. V dropped 3 bases and J dropped 3; count of bases not matched to a gene: 3. The CDR3 is 13 amino acids. Germline CDR1 DFQATT, CDR2 SNEGSKA (reference sequence).

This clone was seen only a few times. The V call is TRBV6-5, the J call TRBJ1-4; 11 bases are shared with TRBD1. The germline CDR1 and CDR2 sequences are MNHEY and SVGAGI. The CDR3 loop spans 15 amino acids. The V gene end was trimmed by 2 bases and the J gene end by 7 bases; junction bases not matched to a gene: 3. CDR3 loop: CASSYGQGAGEKLFF. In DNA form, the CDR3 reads TGTGCCAGCAGTTACGGACAGGGGGCGGGTGAAAAACTGTTTTTT.

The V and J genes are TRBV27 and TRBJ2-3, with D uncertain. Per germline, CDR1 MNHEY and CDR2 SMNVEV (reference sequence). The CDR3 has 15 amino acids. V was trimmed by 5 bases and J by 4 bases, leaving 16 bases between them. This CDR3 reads CASSPLPERADTQYF. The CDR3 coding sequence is TGTGCCAGCAGTCCGCTTCCAGAAAGAGCAGATACGCAGTATTTT.

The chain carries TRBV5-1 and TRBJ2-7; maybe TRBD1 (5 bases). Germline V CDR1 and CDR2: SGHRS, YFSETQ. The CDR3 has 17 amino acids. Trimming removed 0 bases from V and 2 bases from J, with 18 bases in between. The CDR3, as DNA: TGCGCCAGCAGCTTGGTCGCTGTGGTAGGGGCCGCCTACGAGCAGTACTTC. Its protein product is CASSLVAVVGAAYEQYF.

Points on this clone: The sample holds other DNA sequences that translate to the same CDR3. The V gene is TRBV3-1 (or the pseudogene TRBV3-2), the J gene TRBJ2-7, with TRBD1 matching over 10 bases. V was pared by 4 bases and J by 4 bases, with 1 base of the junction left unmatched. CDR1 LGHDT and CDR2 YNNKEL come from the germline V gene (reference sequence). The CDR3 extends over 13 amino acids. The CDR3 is CASSRGQGYEQYF. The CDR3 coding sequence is TGTGCCAGCAGCCGGGGACAGGGGTACGAGCAGTACTTC.

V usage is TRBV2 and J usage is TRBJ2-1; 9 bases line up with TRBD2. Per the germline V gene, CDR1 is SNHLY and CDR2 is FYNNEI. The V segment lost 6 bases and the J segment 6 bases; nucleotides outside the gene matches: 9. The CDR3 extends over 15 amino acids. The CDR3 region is CASRSGSGSPNEQFF. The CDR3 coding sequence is TGTGCCAGCAGATCTGGTAGCGGGAGTCCCAATGAGCAGTTCTTC.